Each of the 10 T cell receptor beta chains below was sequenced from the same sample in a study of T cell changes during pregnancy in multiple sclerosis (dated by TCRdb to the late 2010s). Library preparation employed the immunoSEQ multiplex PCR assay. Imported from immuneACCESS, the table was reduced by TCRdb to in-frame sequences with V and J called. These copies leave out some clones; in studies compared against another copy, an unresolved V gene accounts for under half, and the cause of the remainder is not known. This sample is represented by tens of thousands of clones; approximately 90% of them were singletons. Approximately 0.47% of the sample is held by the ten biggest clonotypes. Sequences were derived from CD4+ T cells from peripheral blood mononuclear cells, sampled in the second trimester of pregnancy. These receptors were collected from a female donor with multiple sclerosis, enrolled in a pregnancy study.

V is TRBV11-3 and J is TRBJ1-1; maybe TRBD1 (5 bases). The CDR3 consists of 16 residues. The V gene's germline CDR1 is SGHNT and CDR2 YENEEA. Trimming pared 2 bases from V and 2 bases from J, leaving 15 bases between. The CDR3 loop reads CASSLFGWGGNTEAFF. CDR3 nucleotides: TGTGCCAGCAGCTTATTCGGGTGGGGGGGTAACACTGAAGCTTTCTTT.

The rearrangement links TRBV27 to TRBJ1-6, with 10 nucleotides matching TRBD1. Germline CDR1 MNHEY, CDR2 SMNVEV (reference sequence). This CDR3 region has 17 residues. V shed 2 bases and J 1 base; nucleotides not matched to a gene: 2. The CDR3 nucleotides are TGTGCCAGCAGTTTAAGACAGGGGGCATCCTATAATTCACCCCTCCACTTT. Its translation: CASSLRQGASYNSPLHF.

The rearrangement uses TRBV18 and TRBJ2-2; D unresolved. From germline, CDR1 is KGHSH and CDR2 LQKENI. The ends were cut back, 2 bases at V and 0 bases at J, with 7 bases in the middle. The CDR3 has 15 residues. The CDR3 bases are TGTGCCAGCTCACCAAACAACGCGAACACCGGGGAGCTGTTTTTT. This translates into CASSPNNANTGELFF.

Written as DNA, the CDR3 is TGTGCCAGCAGCGCAGGGAGCAATCAGCCCCAGCATTTT. Its translation is CASSAGSNQPQHF. The gene calls are TRBV28 and TRBJ1-5, with a possible D match to TRBD1 (5 bases). In germline, CDR1 is MDHEN, CDR2 SYDVKM. Deletions cut 6 bases from V and 1 base from J, with 7 bases between. The CDR3 loop spans 13 amino acids.

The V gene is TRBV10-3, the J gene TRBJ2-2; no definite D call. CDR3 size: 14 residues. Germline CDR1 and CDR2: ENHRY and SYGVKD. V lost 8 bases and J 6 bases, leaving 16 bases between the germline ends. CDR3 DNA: TGTGCCATCTCCCTTGAGGTTGTCGCCGGGGAGCTGTTTTTT. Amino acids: CAISLEVVAGELFF.

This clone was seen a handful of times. CDR3 amino acids: CASTSSGNTIYF. As DNA, the CDR3 is TGTGCCAGCACCAGCTCTGGAAACACCATATATTTT. The chain has TRBV6-1 and TRBJ1-3; D remains unclear. Trimming left V 7 bases short and J 0 bases short, with 4 bases between. CDR1 is MNHNS and CDR2 is SASEGT in the germline V gene. The CDR3 extends over 12 amino acids.

DNA of the CDR3: TGCAGCCTTGGACTAGCGGGGAACACAGATACGCAGTATTTT. Protein product: CSLGLAGNTDTQYF. The J gene is TRBJ2-3, the V gene TRBV29-1; 12 bases fit TRBD2. CDR3 size: 14 residues. The germline V gene encodes CDR1 SQVTM and CDR2 ANQGSEA. Trimming removed 8 bases from V and 2 bases from J; junction bases left unmatched: 5.

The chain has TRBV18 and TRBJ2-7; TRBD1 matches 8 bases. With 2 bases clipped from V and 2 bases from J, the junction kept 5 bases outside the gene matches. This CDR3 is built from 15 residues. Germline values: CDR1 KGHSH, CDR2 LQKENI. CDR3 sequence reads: CASSPGTGATYEQYF. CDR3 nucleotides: TGTGCCAGCTCACCAGGGACAGGTGCCACCTACGAGCAGTACTTC.

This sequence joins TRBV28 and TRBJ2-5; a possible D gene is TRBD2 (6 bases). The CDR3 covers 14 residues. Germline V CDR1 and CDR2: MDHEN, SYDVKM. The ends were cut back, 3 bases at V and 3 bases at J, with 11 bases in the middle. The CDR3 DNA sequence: TGTGCCAGCAGTTTGCGGAGGAGGGAAGAGACCCAGTACTTC. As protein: CASSLRRREETQYF.

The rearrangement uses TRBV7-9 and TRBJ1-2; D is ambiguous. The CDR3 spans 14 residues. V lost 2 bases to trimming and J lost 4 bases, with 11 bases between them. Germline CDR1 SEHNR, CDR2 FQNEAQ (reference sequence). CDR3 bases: TGTGCCAGCAGCTTAAACAGACCGCCCTATGGCTACACCTTC. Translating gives CASSLNRPPYGYTF.